Here is one TCR beta chain with its context. The sample originates from a study of blood T cell repertoires in COVID-19. On the study more broadly: Donors in the United States, Italy and Spain gave samples during acute or convalescent COVID-19. T cells, B-cell-depleted T cells, or PBMCs supplied cDNA or gDNA.

Original processing methods: Reference gene primer amplification gave estimated nucleated cell counts. Some clones are missing from TCRdb's copy, which holds only in-frame ones; the method was immunoSEQ multiplex PCR. V and J calls and clone size are copied from that table; D and trimming were computed from the DNA. Of roughly 190,000 clones listed, more than 80% are singletons. CDR1 is GTSNPN and CDR2 is SVGIG in the germline V gene (reference sequence). The CDR3 covers 11 residues. Trimming pared 5 bases from V and 4 bases from J, leaving 8 bases between. The chain employs TRBV30 and TRBJ1-1; D remains unclear. Sample: peripheral blood. The origin of this receptor is a man aged 50 or older with acute or convalescent COVID-19. The CDR3 sequence is CAWSYSTEAFF. CDR3 nucleotides: TGTGCCTGGTCCTATAGCACTGAAGCTTTCTTT. The full variable domain, rest sourced from reference TRBV30 and TRBJ1-1, is SQTIHQWPATLVQPVGSPLSLECTVEGTSNPNLYWYRQAAGRGLQLLFYSVGIGQISSEVPQNLSASRPQDRQFILSSKKLLLSDSGFYLCAWSYSTEAFFGQGTRLTVV.